These T cell receptor beta chains were read from a single sample in a study of blood T cell repertoires in COVID-19. The protocol was immunoSEQ multiplex PCR, while the TCRdb copy is restricted to in-frame clones and leaves out a portion. The top ten clones hold about 5% of a sample with a few hundred thousand clones, about four fifths of them seen once. Sequenced sample: PBMCs or T cells enriched from blood (not recorded which). The source of these receptors is a woman aged 45-65 years who had recovered from COVID-19. Each CDR3 is given with its conserved first and last residue. The order of the fields is CDR3 DNA, CDR3 protein, clone size, V gene, J gene, D gene. D genes are given only for firm matches. Size values are once, few and many counts, or a class for expanded clones, and some rows have none.

TGTGCCAGTACCGATGACCGTCTAGCCGAGAGCTCCTACAATGAGCAGTTCTTC	CASTDDRLAESSYNEQFF	.	TRBV19	TRBJ2-1	.
TGTGCCAGCAGCCCCGACAGGTCTGGCTACACCTTC	CASSPDRSGYTF	.	TRBV7-9	TRBJ1-2	.
TGTGCCAGCAGTGAAGAAGGAACAGAGCTTAACTATGGCTACACCTTC	CASSEEGTELNYGYTF	.	TRBV6-1	TRBJ1-2	.
TGTGCCAGCAGCTTGGTACTGGGAGGCACCGGGGAGCTGTTTTTT	CASSLVLGGTGELFF	.	TRBV11-3	TRBJ2-2	.
TGTGCCAGCAGCCAGCTAGGGGGTATCGGGGAGCTGTTTTTT	CASSQLGGIGELFF	.	TRBV7-2	TRBJ2-2	.
TGTGCCAGCAGCTACCTGTCGTCGGCGGGGGACTCCTACGAGCAGTACTTC	CASSYLSSAGDSYEQYF	.	TRBV7-9	TRBJ2-7	TRBD2
TGCGCCAGCAGGGTCGTCGGTGAGGGAGCGTATGGCTACACCTTC	CASRVVGEGAYGYTF	.	TRBV4-3	TRBJ1-2	.
TGTGCCAGCTCATCAAGACAGGTGGTGGGCTACGAGCAGTACTTC	CASSSRQVVGYEQYF	.	TRBV18	TRBJ2-7	.
TGTGCCAGCAGCCTCAGGACAGGGATAAGCGAGCAGTACTTC	CASSLRTGISEQYF	.	TRBV14	TRBJ2-7	TRBD1
TGTGCCAGCAGCTTGGCGGGCGGACTCCCCTACGAGCAGTACTTC	CASSLAGGLPYEQYF	.	TRBV5-6	TRBJ2-7	.
TGTGCCAGCAGCCAGGGCGGGGGGCGCTCCTACAATGAGCAGTTCTTC	CASSQGGGRSYNEQFF	.	TRBV11-3	TRBJ2-1	TRBD2
TGTGCCAGCAGCCATGCTGCGGGGCCCGGGGGCAATCAGCCCCAGCATTTT	CASSHAAGPGGNQPQHF	few	TRBV7-6	TRBJ1-5	.
TGTGCCAGCAGCTTGACCGGGGGTCGCTCACCCCTCCACTTT	CASSLTGGRSPLHF	few	TRBV7-9	TRBJ1-6	.
TGTGCCAGCACCTCCCGAATCCCGGGACAGAATGGCTACACCTTC	CASTSRIPGQNGYTF	.	TRBV27	TRBJ1-2	TRBD1
TGTGCCAGCAGCTTGTCGACAGGGGGCGTACTAACTTCCTACGAGCAGTACTTC	CASSLSTGGVLTSYEQYF	.	TRBV7-2	TRBJ2-7	TRBD1
TGTGCCAGCAGCGTAGCTCCACTGAGCTCCTACGAGCAGTACTTC	CASSVAPLSSYEQYF	.	TRBV9	TRBJ2-7	.
TGCGCCAGCAGCCAAGTGGCGGGGGGGACAGACCCGCGGTCACCCCTCCACTTT	CASSQVAGGTDPRSPLHF	.	TRBV4-1	TRBJ1-6	TRBD1
TGTGCCAGCAGTTACCAATCGGACAGGGCCAACTACGAGCAGTACTTC	CASSYQSDRANYEQYF	.	TRBV6-5	TRBJ2-7	TRBD1
TGTGCCAGCAGCCCCAGGGGTATCGGTGGCTACACCTTC	CASSPRGIGGYTF	.	TRBV7-8	TRBJ1-2	.
TGCGCCAGCAGCCAAGCGTCAACAGGGACTAGTTATGGCTACACCTTC	CASSQASTGTSYGYTF	few	TRBV4-3	TRBJ1-2	.
TGTGCCAGCAGTGAATTTACAGGGTTGAACACTGAAGCTTTCTTT	CASSEFTGLNTEAFF	.	TRBV25-1	TRBJ1-1	.
TGTGCCAGCAGCGCGGGGCTTACCTACGAGCAGTACTTC	CASSAGLTYEQYF	few	TRBV2	TRBJ2-7	.
TGTGCCAGCAGCTTATGGGACACCCAGCTCTCAGAGCCCCAGCATTTT	CASSLWDTQLSEPQHF	.	TRBV7-3	TRBJ1-5	.
TGTGCCAGCAGCGTGGACAGCCACTCTGGAAACACCATATATTTT	CASSVDSHSGNTIYF	.	TRBV7-2	TRBJ1-3	.
TGTGCCTGGAGTGTTGCGGGAGGAGACACATACAATGAGCAGTTCTTC	CAWSVAGGDTYNEQFF	.	TRBV30	TRBJ2-1	TRBD2
TGTGCCAGCAGCTTAGATTTGGACAGTACCTATGGCTACACCTTC	CASSLDLDSTYGYTF	.	TRBV7-2	TRBJ1-2	.
TGTGCCAGCAGCGCACCCGCGGGGTTGGGACCGCCCACAGATACGCAGTATTTT	CASSAPAGLGPPTDTQYF	.	TRBV9	TRBJ2-3	.
TGTGCCAGCAGCTTAGGCGGGGGCACTGAAGCTTTCTTT	CASSLGGGTEAFF	.	TRBV7-8	TRBJ1-1	.
TGCGCCAGCAGCTTGGGTCAGGTGGGTCAGCCCCAGCATTTT	CASSLGQVGQPQHF	once	TRBV5-1	TRBJ1-5	.
TGTGCCAGCAGCCAAGGGGACAGCTCCTACAATGAGCAGTTCTTC	CASSQGDSSYNEQFF	once	TRBV14	TRBJ2-1	TRBD1